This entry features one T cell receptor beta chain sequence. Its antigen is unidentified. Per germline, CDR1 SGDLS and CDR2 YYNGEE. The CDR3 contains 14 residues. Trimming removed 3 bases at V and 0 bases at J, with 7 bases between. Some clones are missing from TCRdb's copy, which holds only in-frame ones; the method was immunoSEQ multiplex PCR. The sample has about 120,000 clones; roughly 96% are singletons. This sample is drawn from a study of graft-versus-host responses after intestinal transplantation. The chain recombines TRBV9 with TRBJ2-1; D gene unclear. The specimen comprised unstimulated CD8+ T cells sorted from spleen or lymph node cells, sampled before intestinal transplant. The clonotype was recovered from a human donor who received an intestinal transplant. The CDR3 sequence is CASSGPSSYNEQFF. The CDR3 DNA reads TGTGCCAGCAGCGGCCCGAGCTCCTACAATGAGCAGTTCTTC.